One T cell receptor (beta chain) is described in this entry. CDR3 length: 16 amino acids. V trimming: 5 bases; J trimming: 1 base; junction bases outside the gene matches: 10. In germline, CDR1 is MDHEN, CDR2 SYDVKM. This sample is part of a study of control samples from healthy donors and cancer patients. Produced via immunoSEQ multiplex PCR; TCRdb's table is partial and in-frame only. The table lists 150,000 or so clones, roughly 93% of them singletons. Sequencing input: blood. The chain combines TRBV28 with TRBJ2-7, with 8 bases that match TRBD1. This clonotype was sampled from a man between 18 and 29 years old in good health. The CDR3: CASSLTTGTGSYEQYF. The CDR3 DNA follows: TGTGCCAGCAGTCTTACAACCGGGACAGGATCCTACGAGCAGTACTTC.